A selection of T cell receptor beta chains follows, all from one sample in a study of blood T cell repertoires in COVID-19. Generated by immunoSEQ multiplex PCR, the TCRdb table keeps only in-frame clones and is missing some. The table records about 110,000 clones, about 87% of them present only once. The sample taken for sequencing was peripheral blood. The receptors derive from a man aged 45 to 65 with active or convalescent COVID-19. Both conserved end residues are part of each CDR3. Size is omitted from some rows. Given values are once, few, many or a class for expanded clones.

size: once
length: 15
V: TRBV2
CDR3: CASSLAGVATGELFF

size: -
length: 15
V: TRBV7-2
CDR3: CASSLEGVGTGELFF

size: -
length: 16
V: TRBV15
CDR3: CATSRVNRGGRQSQHF

size: -
length: 16
V: TRBV11-2
CDR3: CASSPGTEISGNTIYF

size: -
length: 16
V: TRBV7-6
CDR3: CASSLGSGAISYEQYF

size: -
length: 15
V: TRBV7-2
CDR3: CASSLLLPNTGELFF

size: -
length: 15
V: TRBV6-6
CDR3: CASSPGQGATYEQYF

size: -
length: 15
V: TRBV27
CDR3: CASSFGLAAYNEQFF

size: -
length: 13
V: TRBV6-2/TRBV6-3
CDR3: CASSHPGSPEQFF

size: -
length: 14
V: TRBV7-8
CDR3: CASSLNTGNTEAFF

size: -
length: 12
V: TRBV5-6
CDR3: CASSLAADEQFF

size: -
length: 15
V: TRBV21-1
CDR3: CASSKSPGQGYGYTF

size: -
length: 14
V: TRBV27
CDR3: CASSYSRGGGEAFF

size: -
length: 12
V: TRBV30
CDR3: CAWSPGDYGYTF

size: -
length: 16
V: TRBV28
CDR3: CASSATLGQGSYGYTF

size: -
length: 15
V: TRBV19
CDR3: CASIPVGQPLVEQFF

size: -
length: 15
V: TRBV4-1
CDR3: CASSQGQGVGTEAFF

size: -
length: 13
V: TRBV5-6
CDR3: CATQRVAKNIQYF

size: -
length: 17
V: TRBV2
CDR3: CASSEAHLARAKNIQYF

size: -
length: 14
V: TRBV7-2
CDR3: CASSPGQGNQPQHF

size: once
length: 15
V: TRBV6-5
CDR3: CASQAYDRPSYEQYF

size: -
length: 14
V: TRBV6-5
CDR3: CASSSPVGTDTQYF

size: few
length: 12
V: TRBV19
CDR3: CASSIGGSEAFF

size: -
length: 14
V: TRBV24-1
CDR3: CATSAGTGFYGYTF

size: -
length: 16
V: TRBV15
CDR3: CATSRDGIRSNQPQHF

size: -
length: 17
V: TRBV2
CDR3: CASRGLAGGLGTDTQYF

size: once
length: 18
V: TRBV18
CDR3: CASSPSFLDIDSNQPQHF

size: -
length: 15
V: TRBV6-6
CDR3: CASSYSGTGVQPQHF

size: -
length: 13
V: TRBV24-1
CDR3: CATSKGTYNEQFF

size: -
length: 16
V: TRBV27
CDR3: CASSLLGGLAKNIQYF

size: few
length: 13
V: TRBV27
CDR3: CASSWTGVEKLFF

size: -
length: 15
V: TRBV2
CDR3: CASNDHRAGNSPLHF

size: once
length: 14
V: TRBV18
CDR3: CASSEGQSNEKLFF

size: -
length: 13
V: TRBV30
CDR3: CAWSAGTRQPQHF

size: -
length: 12
V: TRBV5-4
CDR3: CASSFASGELFF

size: few
length: 15
V: TRBV27
CDR3: CASSLGSRGDQPQHF

size: -
length: 13
V: TRBV6-1
CDR3: CASSEARGTEAFF

size: -
length: 15
V: TRBV5-8
CDR3: CASSLVLQIAYEQYF

size: once
length: 17
V: TRBV7-2
CDR3: CASSWVGGQGSRGEQFF

size: -
length: 14
V: TRBV29-1
CDR3: CSVARDIRGTEAFF

size: -
length: 16
V: TRBV10-2
CDR3: CASSEVLAGDNDEQFF

size: -
length: 16
V: TRBV6-2/TRBV6-3
CDR3: CASSDLTGAGTGTQYF

size: once
length: 17
V: TRBV5-4
CDR3: CASSHSGQLNKVYGYTF

size: -
length: 15
V: TRBV30
CDR3: CAWGDGTSGYNEQFF